A single sample gave rise to the 17 T cell receptor beta chains below, sequenced in a study of blood T cell repertoires in COVID-19. Sequenced by immunoSEQ multiplex PCR; TCRdb stores in-frame clones only, minus some. The sample holds around 170,000 clones, around 86% seen once. Sequenced sample: peripheral blood. All receptors come from a woman between 40 and 50 years old with acute or convalescent COVID-19.

This chain joins TRBV21-1 and TRBJ2-1; TRBD2, the table's D call, was not compared with the DNA. TRBV21-1 has pseudogene status. The CDR3 is 14 amino acids. Written as DNA, the CDR3 is TGTGCCAGCAGCAAAGGGTATCTAGGCAGTGAGCAGTTCTTC. As protein: CASSKGYLGSEQFF.

The CDR3, as DNA: TGTGCCAGCAGCCGGGGGGGGGCAGGCGGGGAGCTGTTTTTT. Translating gives CASSRGGAGGELFF. V is TRBV6-5 and J is TRBJ2-2; 8 bases are shared with TRBD2. CDR1 MNHEY and CDR2 SVGAGI come from the germline V gene. The V segment lost 6 bases and the J segment 7 bases; nucleotides outside the gene matches: 7. The CDR3 totals 14 residues.

The CDR3 DNA reads TGTGCCAGCAGTTTATCCACAGGAGCCCTAAAATCCCAGCCCCAGCATTTT. This encodes CASSLSTGALKSQPQHF. This rearrangement joins TRBV28 to TRBJ1-5; a weak D match, TRBD1 (5 bases). CDR3 length: 17 amino acids. V was trimmed by 1 base and J by 7 bases, leaving 20 bases between them. The germline CDR1 and CDR2 sequences are MDHEN and SYDVKM. Drawing the rest from reference TRBV28 and TRBJ1-5, the complete variable domain is DVKVTQSSRYLVKRTGEKVFLECVQDMDHENMFWYRQDPGLGLRLIYFSYDVKMKEKGDIPEGYSVSREKKERFSLILESASTNQTSMYLCASSLSTGALKSQPQHFGDGTRLSIL.

This clone has just one count. This chain links TRBV27 with TRBJ1-2, with D possibly matching TRBD1 (5 bases). This CDR3 has 14 amino acids. The germline V gene encodes CDR1 MNHEY and CDR2 SMNVEV (reference sequence). Trimming took 3 bases from V and 2 from J, leaving 10 bases between them. The CDR3: CASSLGGENYGYTF. The CDR3 bases are TGTGCCAGCAGTTTGGGGGGAGAAAACTATGGCTACACCTTC.

The rearrangement links TRBV27 to TRBJ1-2; D is unclear. There are 13 residues in the CDR3. CDR1 is MNHEY and CDR2 is SMNVEV in the germline V gene (reference sequence). Trimming pared 2 bases from V and 6 bases from J, leaving 10 bases between. CDR3 nucleotides: TGTGCCAGCAGTTTAATGCTAGGCGATGGCTACACCTTC. It specifies CASSLMLGDGYTF.

The sample holds one count of this clone. J is TRBJ1-3 and V is TRBV2; D possibly corresponds to TRBD1 (5 bases). The CDR3 covers 14 residues. The germline V gene encodes CDR1 SNHLY and CDR2 FYNNEI. V dropped 2 bases and J dropped 2 bases, with 7 bases sitting between them. In nucleotides, the CDR3 is TGTGCCAGCAGTGAAAGGGGTCCTGGAAACACCATATATTTT. Protein product: CASSERGPGNTIYF.

This chain joins TRBV24-1 and TRBJ2-1; 9 nucleotides match TRBD2. Germline V gene sequence: CDR1 KGHDR, CDR2 SFDVKD. The CDR3 sequence is 15 residues long. The V and J ends lost 3 bases and 8 bases, in that order; junction bases with no gene match: 7. In nucleotides, the CDR3 is TGTGCCACCAGTGATCCGGCTAGCGGGGTGGATGAGCAGTTCTTC. It encodes CATSDPASGVDEQFF.

V and J are TRBV15 and TRBJ2-7; D perhaps matches TRBD2 (5 bases). Germline CDR1 reads LNHNV; CDR2 reads YYDKDF (reference sequence). Trimming took off 0 bases at V and 5 bases at J, with 14 bases between the two ends. The CDR3 has 15 amino acids. The CDR3 bases are TGTGCCACCAGCAGAGAGTTGGGCGGAGGAAACGAGCAGTACTTC. Its protein is CATSRELGGGNEQYF.

This clone was recorded only once. Here the CDR3 reads CATSRDRLAGREQYF. The CDR3, as DNA: TGTGCCACCAGCAGAGATCGGCTAGCGGGGAGGGAGCAGTACTTC. This chain uses TRBV15 with TRBJ2-7, with 9 nucleotides matching TRBD2. The CDR3 spans 15 residues. The J segment lost 7 bases and the V segment lost 0 bases, leaving 7 bases of the junction unmatched. Germline V gene data show CDR1 as LNHNV and CDR2 as YYDKDF (reference sequence).

The chain employs TRBV19 and TRBJ1-6; D is unclear. V lost 5 bases and J 7 bases, leaving 15 bases between the germline ends. Germline-derived CDR1 and CDR2 are LNHDA and SQIVND (reference sequence). CDR3 length: 15 residues. CDR3 residues: CASSWEGAANSPLHF. The CDR3 bases are TGTGCCAGTAGTTGGGAGGGAGCCGCCAATTCACCCCTCCACTTT.

A few counts support this clone. The same CDR3 is also encoded by other DNA sequences in this sample. The J gene is TRBJ2-1, the V gene TRBV7-9; 8 positions agree with TRBD1. Germline trimming cut 1 base from V and 7 bases from J; bases unmatched to any gene: 0. This CDR3 contains 13 residues. CDR1 and CDR2 (germline): SEHNR, FQNEAQ (reference sequence). The CDR3 nucleotides are TGTGCCAGCAGCTTAGGACAGGGGAATGAGCAGTTCTTC. It is translated as CASSLGQGNEQFF.

The chain couples TRBV15 to TRBJ1-4, with D unresolved. The germline V and J ends were trimmed by 1 base and 8 bases, with 17 bases remaining between them. Germline lookup yields CDR1 LNHNV and CDR2 YYDKDF (reference sequence). This CDR3 contains 16 residues. The CDR3 here is CATSRGRRGRFEKLFF. In DNA, the CDR3 is TGTGCCACCAGCAGAGGACGCCGGGGTCGTTTCGAAAAACTGTTTTTT.

The chain recombines TRBV11-2 with TRBJ2-7, with 8 bases that match TRBD1. Germline lookup yields CDR1 SGHAT and CDR2 FQNNGV. V trimming: 5 bases; J trimming: 7 bases; junction bases outside the gene matches: 7. The CDR3 contains 13 residues. CDR3 sequence reads: CASSLGQGVEQYF. As DNA, the CDR3 is TGTGCCAGCAGCCTCGGACAGGGTGTAGAGCAGTACTTC.

The rearrangement links TRBV28 to TRBJ1-3; no reliable D call. The V gene lost 2 bases and the J gene lost 0 bases, with 11 bases spanning the gap. Germline values: CDR1 MDHEN, CDR2 SYDVKM. The CDR3 is made up of 16 amino acids. In DNA, the CDR3 is TGTGCCAGCAGTTTAGGGCATCCCTCCTCTGGAAACACCATATATTTT. Protein: CASSLGHPSSGNTIYF.

This clone has a single count. The J gene is TRBJ2-2, the V gene TRBV4-1, with D tentatively TRBD1 (5 bases). Per germline, CDR1 MGHRA and CDR2 YSYEKL. The CDR3 consists of 13 residues. Deletions cut 4 bases from V and 6 bases from J, with 9 bases between. The CDR3 loop reads CASSPGKSGELFF. The CDR3 coding sequence is TGCGCCAGCAGCCCAGGGAAGTCCGGGGAGCTGTTTTTT.

The genes are TRBV6-5 and TRBJ1-2; 8 bases line up with TRBD1. V trimming: 7 bases; J trimming: 6 bases; junction bases outside the gene matches: 4. CDR3 length equals 12 residues. CDR1 MNHEY and CDR2 SVGAGI come from the germline V gene. The CDR3 loop is CASTDRVHGYTF. CDR3 nucleotide sequence: TGTGCCAGCACGGACAGGGTCCATGGCTACACCTTC.

The chain recombines TRBV11-2 with TRBJ2-3, with a tentative D call TRBD1 (5 bases). This CDR3 is 11 amino acids long. The germline gives CDR1 SGHAT, CDR2 FQNNGV. V lost 5 bases, J lost 6 bases, and 6 bases lay in between. The CDR3 DNA follows: TGTGCCAGCAGCCAGGGCGATACGCAGTATTTT. Its protein is CASSQGDTQYF.